This TCR beta chain derives from a study of shared clonotypes between healthy human individuals. For the study at large: A few men and a couple of women, aged 18 to 49, were donors. CD8 memory received one plate per donor, CD8 naive two, CD4 memory three and CD4 naive three. The study, taken as a whole, reports: Generation probabilities were higher for clonotypes shared across all four sorted-subset donors than for unshared ones.

In the case of this clone: Its antigen is unidentified.

The test was conducted at deep level. Sequencing used immunoSEQ multiplex PCR; TCRdb keeps in-frame clones, though not all of them. Of some 1.5 million clones listed, 96% are singletons. The TCR originated in a man aged 30-40 years in good health. What was sequenced was naive CD4+ T cells sorted from blood. Subset defined: CD45RA+ positively selected.

The DNA for the CDR3 is TGTGCCACCGCGGGACCACTCTACGAGCAGTACTTC. It codes for CATAGPLYEQYF. The chain uses TRBV28 and TRBJ2-7; weak D call: TRBD2 (6 bases). V dropped 10 bases and J dropped 3 bases, with 13 bases sitting between them. CDR3 length equals 12 residues. Germline V gene lookup returns CDR1 MDHEN and CDR2 SYDVKM.